The present entry profiles one T cell receptor beta chain with its context. Its antigen is currently unknown. Each gene name is a mouse one. The CDR3 is cut off 4 residues early in the read; its end comes from the germline J gene. From germline, CDR1 is NNHDY and CDR2 SYVADS. With 4 bases removed from V and 0 bases from J, the gap between germline ends came to 14 bases. The CDR3 sequence is 15 residues long. Extraction of RNA preceded its reverse transcription into cDNA, which served as the sequencing template. Sequencing was performed with immunoSEQ multiplex PCR; in TCRdb, only in-frame clones are kept and a portion is missing. The profile covers around 100,000 clones, none occurring a single time. These data belong to a study of CD8+ T cells in alopecia areata. Study-level background: The authors grafted skin from roughly 6-12-month-old C3H/HeJ donors with spontaneous alopecia onto approximately 6-11-week-old female C3H/HeJ mice. Whole-study results and caveats: The study found higher clonality in lesional than normal scalp, especially in alopecia totalis/universalis. Sequence data from scalp samples additionally include resident alphabeta T cells of normal skin.

Sequenced: lesional skin. This TCR was recovered from a C3H/HeJ mouse with alopecia areata. The MHC haplotype recorded for the strain is H2-k. V and J are TRBV13-3 and TRBJ2-7, with D perhaps TRBD1 (6 bases). Partial CDR3 DNA: TGTGCCAGCAGTCTCCCTGGACAGATCTCCTAT. The encoded protein is CASSLPGQISY. The full CDR3 protein reads CASSLPGQISYEQYF.